These T cell receptor beta chains were read from a single sample in a study of T cells after posttransplantation cyclophosphamide. The repertoire was sequenced with immunoSEQ multiplex PCR; TCRdb's copy has only in-frame clones and lacks some. This repertoire holds about 38,000 clones, and none appear only once. Sequenced: PBMCs. These receptors originate from a man in his forties or fifties in good health, CMV-negative, and a related stem cell transplant donor. CDR3s leave out the opening cysteine and the closing phenylalanine or tryptophan.

TRBV6-5	ASRQGANSPLH
TRBV7-3	ASSSGGRGTEAF
TRBV5-5	ASTSDRPTGELF
TRBV5-1	ASSLGTGLYNEQF
TRBV27	ASSLDSPWIEQF
TRBV10-3	AISEALLAEGYEQY
TRBV4-3	ASSVGEAVYEQY
TRBV5-6	ASSRRQAAIQY
TRBV12-5	ASGLEAGTLQF
TRBV7-6	ASSLEGPNEQY
TRBV5-1	ASSSDRGGEQY
TRBV13	ASTWAGNTEAF
TRBV5-1	ASSSMGQGQETQY
TRBV4-1	ASSQEEVSEKLF
TRBV4-2	ASSQDASGSVGYEQY
TRBV29-1	SVSGSSSYNEQF
TRBV7-9	ASTTSEAPYNEQF
TRBV7-8	ASSLESHSGNTIY
TRBV18	ASSLRLTDTQY
TRBV7-8	ASSRHLAGASGDEQF
TRBV7-9	ASSTGTALGYGYT
TRBV2	ASSAGQLGFSPYEQY
TRBV5-8	ASRVVSTDTQY
TRBV2	ASSGNEGTEAF
TRBV19	ASSADRNTEAF
TRBV7-8	ASSPRGFGTDTQY
TRBV12-5	ASGRREMNTEAF
TRBV15	ATSRSGATNEKLF
TRBV5-1	ASSFFPGQGDGYT
TRBV2	ASSARPPAHNEQF
TRBV5-5	ASSLGGLGSYEQY
TRBV27	ASSLVYSGANVLT
TRBV5-5	ASSLVETGGLDGYT
TRBV10-1	ASSESAGLDTQY
TRBV18	ASSPGGKNTGELF
TRBV9	ASSVGGGLGYNEQF
TRBV2	ASSARTGDNSPLH